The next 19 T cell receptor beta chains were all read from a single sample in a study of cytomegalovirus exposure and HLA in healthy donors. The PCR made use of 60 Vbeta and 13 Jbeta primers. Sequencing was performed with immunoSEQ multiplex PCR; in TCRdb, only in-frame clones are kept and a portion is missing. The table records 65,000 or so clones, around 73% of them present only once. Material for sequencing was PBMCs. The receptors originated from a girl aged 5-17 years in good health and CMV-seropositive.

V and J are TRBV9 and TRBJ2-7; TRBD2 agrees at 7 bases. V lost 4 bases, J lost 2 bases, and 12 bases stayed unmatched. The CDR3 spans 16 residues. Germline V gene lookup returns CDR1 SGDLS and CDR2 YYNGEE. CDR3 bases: TGTGCCAGCAGCCTATCCTATAGCGGGTCCGCCTACGAGCAGTACTTC. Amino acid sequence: CASSLSYSGSAYEQYF.

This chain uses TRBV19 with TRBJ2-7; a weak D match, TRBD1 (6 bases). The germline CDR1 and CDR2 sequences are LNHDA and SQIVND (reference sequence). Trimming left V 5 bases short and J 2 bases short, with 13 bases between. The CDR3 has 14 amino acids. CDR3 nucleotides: TGTGCCAGTAGTTTAGGGGACACCACCTACGAGCAGTACTTC. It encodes CASSLGDTTYEQYF.

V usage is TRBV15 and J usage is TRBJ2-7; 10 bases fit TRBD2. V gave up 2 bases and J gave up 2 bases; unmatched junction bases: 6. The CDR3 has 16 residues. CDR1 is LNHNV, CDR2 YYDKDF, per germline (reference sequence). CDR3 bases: TGTGCCACCAGCAGACCCCGACTAGCGGGTACCTACGAGCAGTACTTC. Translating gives CATSRPRLAGTYEQYF. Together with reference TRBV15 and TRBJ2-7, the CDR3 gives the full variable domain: DAMVIQNPRYQVTQFGKPVTLSCSQTLNHNVMYWYQQKSSQAPKLLFHYYDKDFNNEADTPDNFQSRRPNTSFCFLDIRSPGLGDTAMYLCATSRPRLAGTYEQYFGPGTRLTVT.

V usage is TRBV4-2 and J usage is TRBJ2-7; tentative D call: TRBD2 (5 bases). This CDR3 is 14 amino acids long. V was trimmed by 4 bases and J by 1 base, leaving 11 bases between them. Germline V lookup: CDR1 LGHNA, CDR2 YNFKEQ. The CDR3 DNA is TGTGCCAGCAGCCCGGTGGGCGGGTCCTACGAGCAGTACTTC. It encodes CASSPVGGSYEQYF.

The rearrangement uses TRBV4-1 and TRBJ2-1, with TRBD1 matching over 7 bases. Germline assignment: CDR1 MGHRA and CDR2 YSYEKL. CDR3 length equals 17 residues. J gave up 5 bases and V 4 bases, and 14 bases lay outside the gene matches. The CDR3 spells CASSRSRIRDSNNEQFF. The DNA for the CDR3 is TGCGCCAGCAGCCGCAGTAGGATCCGGGACAGCAACAATGAGCAGTTCTTC.

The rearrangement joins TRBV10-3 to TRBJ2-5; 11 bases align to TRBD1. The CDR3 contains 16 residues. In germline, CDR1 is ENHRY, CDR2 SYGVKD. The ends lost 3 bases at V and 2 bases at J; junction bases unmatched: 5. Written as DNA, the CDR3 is TGTGCCATCAGTGAATGGGACAGGGGGTTTCAAGAGACCCAGTACTTC. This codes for CAISEWDRGFQETQYF.

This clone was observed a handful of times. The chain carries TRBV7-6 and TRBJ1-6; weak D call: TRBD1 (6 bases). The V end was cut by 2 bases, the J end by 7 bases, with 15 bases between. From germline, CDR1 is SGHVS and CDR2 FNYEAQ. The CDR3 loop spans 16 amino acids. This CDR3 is CASSLNSAGANSPLHF. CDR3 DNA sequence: TGTGCCAGCAGCTTAAACAGTGCAGGGGCGAATTCACCCCTCCACTTT.

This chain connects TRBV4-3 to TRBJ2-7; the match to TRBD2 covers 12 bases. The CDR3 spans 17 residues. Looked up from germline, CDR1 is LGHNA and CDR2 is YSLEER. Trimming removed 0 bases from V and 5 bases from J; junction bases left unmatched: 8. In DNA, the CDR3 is TGCGCCAGCAGCCAAGAGGTTTGGACTAGCGGGACCCACGAGCAGTACTTC. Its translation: CASSQEVWTSGTHEQYF.

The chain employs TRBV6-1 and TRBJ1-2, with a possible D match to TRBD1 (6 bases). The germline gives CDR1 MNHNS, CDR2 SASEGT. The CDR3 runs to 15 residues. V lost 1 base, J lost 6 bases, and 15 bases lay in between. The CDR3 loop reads CASSEVQGGRDGYTF. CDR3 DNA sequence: TGTGCCAGCAGTGAAGTACAGGGCGGCCGCGATGGCTACACCTTC.

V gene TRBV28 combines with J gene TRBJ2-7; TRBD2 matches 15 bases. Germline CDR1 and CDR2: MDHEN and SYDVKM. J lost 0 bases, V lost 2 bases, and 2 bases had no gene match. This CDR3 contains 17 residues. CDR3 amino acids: CASSLGTSGGLSYEQYF. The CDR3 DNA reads TGTGCCAGCAGTTTAGGGACTAGCGGGGGGCTCTCCTACGAGCAGTACTTC. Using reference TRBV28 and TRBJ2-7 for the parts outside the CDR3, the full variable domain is DVKVTQSSRYLVKRTGEKVFLECVQDMDHENMFWYRQDPGLGLRLIYFSYDVKMKEKGDIPEGYSVSREKKERFSLILESASTNQTSMYLCASSLGTSGGLSYEQYFGPGTRLTVT.

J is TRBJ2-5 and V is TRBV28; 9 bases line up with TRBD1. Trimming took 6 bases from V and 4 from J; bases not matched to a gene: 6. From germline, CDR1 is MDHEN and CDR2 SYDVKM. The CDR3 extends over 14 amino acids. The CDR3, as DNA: TGTGCCAGCAGGGAGGACAGGGGAGTAGAGACCCAGTACTTC. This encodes CASREDRGVETQYF.

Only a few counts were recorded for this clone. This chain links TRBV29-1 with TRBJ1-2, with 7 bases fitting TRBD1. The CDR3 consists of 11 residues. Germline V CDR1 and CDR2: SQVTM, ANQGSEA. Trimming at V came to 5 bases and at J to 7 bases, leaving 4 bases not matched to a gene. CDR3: CSVRQGVGYTF. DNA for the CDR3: TGCAGCGTTCGACAGGGCGTTGGCTACACCTTC.

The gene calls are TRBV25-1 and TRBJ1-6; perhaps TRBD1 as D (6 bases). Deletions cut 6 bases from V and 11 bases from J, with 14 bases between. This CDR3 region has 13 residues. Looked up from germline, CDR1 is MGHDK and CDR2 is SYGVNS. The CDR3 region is CASRGRQAAPLHF. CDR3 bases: TGTGCCAGCAGAGGAAGACAGGCGGCACCCCTCCACTTT.

In DNA form, the CDR3 reads TGTGCCAGCAGCCCAACCGGGACCGTCGGGGGTCAGCCCCAGCATTTT. Its protein is CASSPTGTVGGQPQHF. The chain combines TRBV7-9 with TRBJ1-5; a weak D match, TRBD1 (5 bases). The CDR3 length is 16 residues. Germline V lookup: CDR1 SEHNR, CDR2 FQNEAQ (reference sequence). The V end was cut by 5 bases, the J end by 6 bases, with 20 bases between.

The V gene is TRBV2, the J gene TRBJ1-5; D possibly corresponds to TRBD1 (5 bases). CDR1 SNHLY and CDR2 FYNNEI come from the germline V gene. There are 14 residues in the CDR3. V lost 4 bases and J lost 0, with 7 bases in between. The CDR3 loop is CASSVGASNQPQHF. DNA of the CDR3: TGTGCCAGCAGTGTAGGGGCTAGCAATCAGCCCCAGCATTTT.

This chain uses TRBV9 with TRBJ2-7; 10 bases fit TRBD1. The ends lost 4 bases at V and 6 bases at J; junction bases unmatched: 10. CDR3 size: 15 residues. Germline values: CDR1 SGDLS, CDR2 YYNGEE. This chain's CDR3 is CASSPRTGGVGEQYF. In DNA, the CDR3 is TGTGCCAGCAGCCCCCGGACAGGGGGAGTGGGCGAGCAGTACTTC.

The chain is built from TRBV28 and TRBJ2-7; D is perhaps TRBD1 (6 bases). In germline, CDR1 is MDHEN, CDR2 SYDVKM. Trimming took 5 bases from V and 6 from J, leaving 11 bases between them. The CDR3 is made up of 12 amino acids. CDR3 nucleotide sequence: TGTGCCAGCAGTCGGGACATTCGCGAGCAGTACTTC. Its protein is CASSRDIREQYF. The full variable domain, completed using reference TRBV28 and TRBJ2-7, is DVKVTQSSRYLVKRTGEKVFLECVQDMDHENMFWYRQDPGLGLRLIYFSYDVKMKEKGDIPEGYSVSREKKERFSLILESASTNQTSMYLCASSRDIREQYFGPGTRLTVT.

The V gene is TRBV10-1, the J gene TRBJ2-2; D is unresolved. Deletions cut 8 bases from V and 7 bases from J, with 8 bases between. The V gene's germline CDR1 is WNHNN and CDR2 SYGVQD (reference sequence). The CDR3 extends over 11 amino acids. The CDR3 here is CASRQVGELFF. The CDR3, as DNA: TGCGCCAGCCGCCAGGTCGGGGAGCTGTTTTTT.

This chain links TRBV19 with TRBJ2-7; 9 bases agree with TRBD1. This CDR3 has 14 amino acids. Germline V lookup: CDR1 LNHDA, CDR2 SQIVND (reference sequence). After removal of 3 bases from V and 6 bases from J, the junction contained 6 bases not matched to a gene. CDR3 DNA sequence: TGTGCCAGTAGTATTGGGGGACAGGGAGGCGAGCAGTACTTC. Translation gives CASSIGGQGGEQYF. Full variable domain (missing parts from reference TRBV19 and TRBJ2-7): DGGITQSPKYLFRKEGQNVTLSCEQNLNHDAMYWYRQDPGQGLRLIYYSQIVNDFQKGDIAEGYSVSREKKESFPLTVTSAQKNPTAFYLCASSIGGQGGEQYFGPGTRLTVT.